This T cell receptor beta chain was found in a study of blood T cell repertoires in COVID-19. Study details: The United States, Italy and Spain provided the acute and convalescent COVID-19 samples.

Method: immunoSEQ multiplex PCR; TCRdb's copy keeps in-frame clones and lacks some. The sample contains about 210,000 clones, roughly 90% of which appear only once. Adults between about 18 and 89 years of age took part from under 25 US areas. Each participant's cohort was designated according to participant-reported clinical history. The receptor comes from a man between 18 and 29 years old with acute COVID-19. The sequenced sample consisted of PBMCs or T cells enriched from blood (not recorded which).

DNA of the CDR3: TGTGCCAGCAGCCCGCGGGGGGCCCGGGATGAGCAGTTCTTC. It codes for CASSPRGARDEQFF. J is TRBJ2-1 and V is TRBV6-5, with 8 bases aligning to TRBD2. Looked up from germline, CDR1 is MNHEY and CDR2 is SVGAGI. The junction had 9 bases not matched to a gene; V was cut back by 6 bases and J by 8 bases. The CDR3 loop spans 14 amino acids.